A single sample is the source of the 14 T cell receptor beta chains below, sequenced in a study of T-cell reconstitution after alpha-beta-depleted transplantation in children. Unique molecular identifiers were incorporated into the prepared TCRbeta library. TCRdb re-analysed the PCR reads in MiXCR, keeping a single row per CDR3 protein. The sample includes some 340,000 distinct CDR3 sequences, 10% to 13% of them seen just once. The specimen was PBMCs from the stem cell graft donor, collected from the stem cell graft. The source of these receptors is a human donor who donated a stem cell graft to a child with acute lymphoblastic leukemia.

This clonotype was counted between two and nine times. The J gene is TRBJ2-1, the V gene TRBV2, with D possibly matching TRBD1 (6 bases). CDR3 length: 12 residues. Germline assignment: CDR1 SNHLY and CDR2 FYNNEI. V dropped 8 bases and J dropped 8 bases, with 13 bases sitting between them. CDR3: CASGPGDHEQFF. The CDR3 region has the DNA TGTGCCAGCGGGCCAGGGGACCATGAGCAGTTCTTC.

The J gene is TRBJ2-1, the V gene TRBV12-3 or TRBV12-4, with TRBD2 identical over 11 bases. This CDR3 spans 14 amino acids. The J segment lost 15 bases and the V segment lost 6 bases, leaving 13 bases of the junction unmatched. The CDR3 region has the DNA TGTGCCAGCAGCCTGACTAGCGGGGCCCCAACCCGGTTCTTC. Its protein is CASSLTSGAPTRFF.

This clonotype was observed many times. CDR3 DNA: TGTGCCAGTAGTAGAGTTCAAGAGACCCAGTACTTC. This translates into CASSRVQETQYF. The J gene is TRBJ2-5, the V gene TRBV19, with D unclear. Germline assignment: CDR1 LNHDA and CDR2 SQIVND (reference sequence). The CDR3 is 12 amino acids. Trimming removed 4 bases from V and 2 bases from J, with 5 bases in between.

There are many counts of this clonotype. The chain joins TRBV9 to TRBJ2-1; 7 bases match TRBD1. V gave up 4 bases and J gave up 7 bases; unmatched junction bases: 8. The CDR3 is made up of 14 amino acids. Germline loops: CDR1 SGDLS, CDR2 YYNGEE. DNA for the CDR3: TGTGCCAGCAGCCCCGAGACAGGGCGGAATGAGCAGTTCTTC. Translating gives CASSPETGRNEQFF.

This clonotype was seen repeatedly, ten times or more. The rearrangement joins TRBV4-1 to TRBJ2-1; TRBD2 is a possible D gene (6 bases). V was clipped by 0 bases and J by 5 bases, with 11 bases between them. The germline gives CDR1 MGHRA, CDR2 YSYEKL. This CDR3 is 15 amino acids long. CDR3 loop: CASSQELADNNEQFF. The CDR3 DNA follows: TGCGCCAGCAGCCAAGAGTTAGCGGACAACAATGAGCAGTTCTTC.

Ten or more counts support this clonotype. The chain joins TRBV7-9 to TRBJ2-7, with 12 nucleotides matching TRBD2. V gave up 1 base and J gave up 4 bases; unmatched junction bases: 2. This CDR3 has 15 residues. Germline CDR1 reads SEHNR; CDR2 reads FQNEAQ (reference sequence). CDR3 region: CASSLGGLAGYEQYF. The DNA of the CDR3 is TGTGCCAGCAGCTTAGGAGGACTAGCGGGATACGAGCAGTACTTC. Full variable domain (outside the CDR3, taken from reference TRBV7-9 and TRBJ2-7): DTGVSQNPRHKITKRGQNVTFRCDPISEHNRLYWYRQTLGQGPEFLTYFQNEAQLEKSRLLSDRFSAERPKGSFSTLEIQRTEQGDSAMYLCASSLGGLAGYEQYFGPGTRLTVT.

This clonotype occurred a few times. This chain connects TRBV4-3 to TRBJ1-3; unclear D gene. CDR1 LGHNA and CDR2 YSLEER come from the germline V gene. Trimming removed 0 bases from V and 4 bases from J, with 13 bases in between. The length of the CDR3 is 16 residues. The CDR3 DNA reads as TGCGCCAGCAGCCAAGATGGTCGCGGAAGCGGAAACACCATATATTTT. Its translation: CASSQDGRGSGNTIYF.

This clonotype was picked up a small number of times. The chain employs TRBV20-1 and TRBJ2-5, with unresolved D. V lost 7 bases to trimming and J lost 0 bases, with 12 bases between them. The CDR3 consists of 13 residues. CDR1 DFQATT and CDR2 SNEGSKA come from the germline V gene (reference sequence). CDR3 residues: CSVGTSYQETQYF. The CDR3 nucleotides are TGCAGTGTTGGCACCTCCTACCAAGAGACCCAGTACTTC.

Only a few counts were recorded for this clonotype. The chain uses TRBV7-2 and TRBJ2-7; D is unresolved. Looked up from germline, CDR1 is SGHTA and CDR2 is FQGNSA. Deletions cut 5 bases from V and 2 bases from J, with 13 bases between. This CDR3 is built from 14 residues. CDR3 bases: TGTGCCAGCAGCCTGTTAAAGGGTACCTACGAGCAGTACTTC. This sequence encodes CASSLLKGTYEQYF.

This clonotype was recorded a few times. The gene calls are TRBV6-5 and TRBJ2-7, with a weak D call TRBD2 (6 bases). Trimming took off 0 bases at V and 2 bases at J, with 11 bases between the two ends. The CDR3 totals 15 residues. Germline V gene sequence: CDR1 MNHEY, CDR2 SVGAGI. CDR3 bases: TGTGCCAGCAGTTACTCGGATAGCGGACCCTACGAGCAGTACTTC. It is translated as CASSYSDSGPYEQYF.

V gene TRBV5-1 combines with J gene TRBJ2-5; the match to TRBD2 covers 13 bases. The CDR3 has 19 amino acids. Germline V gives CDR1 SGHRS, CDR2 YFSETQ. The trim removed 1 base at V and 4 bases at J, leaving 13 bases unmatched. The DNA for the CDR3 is TGCGCCAGCAGCTTGCTCCGGACTAGCGGGAGTGGATATCGAGAGACCCAGTACTTC. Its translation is CASSLLRTSGSGYRETQYF.

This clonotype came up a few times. The CDR3 loop reads CASSIGTGISTDTQYF. As DNA, the CDR3 is TGTGCCAGCAGCATCGGGACAGGGATAAGCACAGATACGCAGTATTTT. This chain links TRBV7-3 with TRBJ2-3; 9 positions match TRBD1. CDR3 size: 16 residues. Germline V CDR1 and CDR2: SGHTA, FQGTGA. Losses at the gene ends were 5 bases for V and 0 bases for J; bases not matched to a gene: 6.

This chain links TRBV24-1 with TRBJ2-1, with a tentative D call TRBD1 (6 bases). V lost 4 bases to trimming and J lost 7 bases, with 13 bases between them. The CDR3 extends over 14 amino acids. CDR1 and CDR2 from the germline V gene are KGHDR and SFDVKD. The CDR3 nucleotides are TGTGCCACCAGTGACGCGACAGGTCGGAATGAGCAGTTCTTC. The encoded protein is CATSDATGRNEQFF.

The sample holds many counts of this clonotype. The CDR3 nucleotides read TGCAGTGCTATCAGTGGGGGTTACAATGAGCAGTTCTTC. The encoded protein is CSAISGGYNEQFF. The chain carries TRBV20-1 and TRBJ2-1, with D tentatively TRBD1 or TRBD2 (5 bases each). Germline V gives CDR1 DFQATT, CDR2 SNEGSKA (reference sequence). This CDR3 comprises 13 residues. V was trimmed by 4 bases and J by 4 bases, leaving 11 bases between them.